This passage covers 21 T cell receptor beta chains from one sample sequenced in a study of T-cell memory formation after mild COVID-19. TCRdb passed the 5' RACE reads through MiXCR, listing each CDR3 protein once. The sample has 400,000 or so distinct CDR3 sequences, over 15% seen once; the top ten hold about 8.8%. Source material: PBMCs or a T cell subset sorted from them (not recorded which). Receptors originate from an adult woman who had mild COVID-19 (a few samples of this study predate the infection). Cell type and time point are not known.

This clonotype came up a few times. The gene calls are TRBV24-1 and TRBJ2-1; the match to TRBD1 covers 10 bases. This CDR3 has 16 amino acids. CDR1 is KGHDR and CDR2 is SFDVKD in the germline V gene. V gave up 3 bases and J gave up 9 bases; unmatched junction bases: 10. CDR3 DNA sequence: TGTGCCACCAGTGATAGTCCGGGACAGGGGAGCATTGAGCAGTTCTTC. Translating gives CATSDSPGQGSIEQFF.

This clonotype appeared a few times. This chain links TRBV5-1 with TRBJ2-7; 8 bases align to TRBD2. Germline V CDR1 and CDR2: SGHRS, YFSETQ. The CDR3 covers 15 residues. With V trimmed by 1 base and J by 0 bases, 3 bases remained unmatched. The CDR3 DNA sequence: TGCGCCAGCAGCTTGCCGAGCGGGAGCTCCTACGAGCAGTACTTC. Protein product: CASSLPSGSSYEQYF.

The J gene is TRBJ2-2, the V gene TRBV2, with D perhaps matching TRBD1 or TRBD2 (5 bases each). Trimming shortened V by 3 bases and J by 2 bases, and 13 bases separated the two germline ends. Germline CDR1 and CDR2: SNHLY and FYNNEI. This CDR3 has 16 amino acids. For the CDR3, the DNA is TGTGCCAGCAGTGATAGGGACGGGTTCAACACCGGGGAGCTGTTTTTT. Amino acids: CASSDRDGFNTGELFF.

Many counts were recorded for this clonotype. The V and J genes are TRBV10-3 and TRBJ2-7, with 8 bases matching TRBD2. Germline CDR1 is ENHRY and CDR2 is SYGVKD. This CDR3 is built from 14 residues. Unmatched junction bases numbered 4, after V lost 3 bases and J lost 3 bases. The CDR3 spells CAISDVAGGYEQYF. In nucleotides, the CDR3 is TGTGCCATCAGTGACGTCGCGGGGGGCTACGAGCAGTACTTC.

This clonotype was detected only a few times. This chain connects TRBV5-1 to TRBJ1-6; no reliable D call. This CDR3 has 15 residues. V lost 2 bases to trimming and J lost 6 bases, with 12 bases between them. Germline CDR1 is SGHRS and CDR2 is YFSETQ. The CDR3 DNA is TGCGCCAGCAGCTTAAGACCCAGCGGTAATTCACCCCTCCACTTT. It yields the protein CASSLRPSGNSPLHF.

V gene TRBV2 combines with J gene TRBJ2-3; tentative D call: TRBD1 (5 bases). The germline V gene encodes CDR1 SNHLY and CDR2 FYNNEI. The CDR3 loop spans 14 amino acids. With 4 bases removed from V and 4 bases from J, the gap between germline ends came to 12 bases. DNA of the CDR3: TGTGCCAGCAGTGTTCGCAGGGCCGCAGATACGCAGTATTTT. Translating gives CASSVRRAADTQYF.

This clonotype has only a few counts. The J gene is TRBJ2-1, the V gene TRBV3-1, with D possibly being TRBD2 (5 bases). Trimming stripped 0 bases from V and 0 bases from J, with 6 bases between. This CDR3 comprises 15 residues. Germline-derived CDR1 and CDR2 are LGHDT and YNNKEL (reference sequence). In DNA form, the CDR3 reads TGTGCCAGCAGCCAAGATACTAGCTCCTACAATGAGCAGTTCTTC. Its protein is CASSQDTSSYNEQFF.

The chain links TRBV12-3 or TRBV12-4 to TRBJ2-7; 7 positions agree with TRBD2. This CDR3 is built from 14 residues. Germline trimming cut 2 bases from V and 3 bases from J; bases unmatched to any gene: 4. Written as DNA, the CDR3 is TGTGCCAGCAGTTTATTAGGGGACTACTACGAGCAGTACTTC. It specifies CASSLLGDYYEQYF.

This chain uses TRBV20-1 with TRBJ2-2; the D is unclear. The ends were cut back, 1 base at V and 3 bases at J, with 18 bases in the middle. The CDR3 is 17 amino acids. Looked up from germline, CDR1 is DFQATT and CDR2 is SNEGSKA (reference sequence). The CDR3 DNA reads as TGCAGTGCTAGAGGGCCGGTAACTCGATCTTACACCGGGGAGCTGTTTTTT. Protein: CSARGPVTRSYTGELFF.

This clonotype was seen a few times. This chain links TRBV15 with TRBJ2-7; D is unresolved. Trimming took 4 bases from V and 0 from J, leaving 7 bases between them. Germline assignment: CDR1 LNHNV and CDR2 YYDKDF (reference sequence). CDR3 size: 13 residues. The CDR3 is CATSMLPSYEQYF. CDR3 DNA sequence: TGTGCCACCAGCATGCTACCCTCCTACGAGCAGTACTTC.

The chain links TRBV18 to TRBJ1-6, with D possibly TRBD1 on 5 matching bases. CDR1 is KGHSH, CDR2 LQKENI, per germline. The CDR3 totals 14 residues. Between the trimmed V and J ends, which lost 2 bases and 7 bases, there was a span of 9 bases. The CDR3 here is CASSPARQNSPLHF. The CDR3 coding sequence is TGTGCCAGCTCACCAGCTAGACAGAATTCACCCCTCCACTTT.

DNA of the CDR3: TGTGCCAGCAGCGAACAGGGGGATGAGCAGTTCTTC. Its translation: CASSEQGDEQFF. The chain couples TRBV7-9 to TRBJ2-1; 8 nucleotides align to TRBD1. Losses at the gene ends were 5 bases for V and 8 bases for J; bases not matched to a gene: 2. This CDR3 is 12 amino acids long. The germline CDR1 and CDR2 sequences are SEHNR and FQNEAQ (reference sequence).

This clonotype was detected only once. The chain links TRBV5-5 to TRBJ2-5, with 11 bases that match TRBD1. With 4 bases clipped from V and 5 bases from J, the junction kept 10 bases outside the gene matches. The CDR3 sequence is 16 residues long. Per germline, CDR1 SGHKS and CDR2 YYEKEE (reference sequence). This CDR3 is CASSREDRGLGETQYF. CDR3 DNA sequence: TGTGCCAGCAGCAGGGAGGACAGGGGGCTAGGGGAGACCCAGTACTTC. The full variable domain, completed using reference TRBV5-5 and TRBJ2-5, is DAGVTQSPTHLIKTRGQQVTLRCSPISGHKSVSWYQQVLGQGPQFIFQYYEKEERGRGNFPDRFSARQFPNYSSELNVNALLLGDSALYLCASSREDRGLGETQYFGPGTRLLVL.

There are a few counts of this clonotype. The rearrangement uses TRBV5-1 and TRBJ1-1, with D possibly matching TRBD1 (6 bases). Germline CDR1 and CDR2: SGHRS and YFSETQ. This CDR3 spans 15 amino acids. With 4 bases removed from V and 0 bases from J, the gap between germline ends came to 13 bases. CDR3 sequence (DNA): TGCGCCAGCAGCCCCGGGACAAATCTGAACACTGAAGCTTTCTTT. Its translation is CASSPGTNLNTEAFF.

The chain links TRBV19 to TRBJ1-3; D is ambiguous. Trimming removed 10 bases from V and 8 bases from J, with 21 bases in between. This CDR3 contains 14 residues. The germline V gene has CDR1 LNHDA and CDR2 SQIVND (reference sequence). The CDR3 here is CATSSGPAADTIYF. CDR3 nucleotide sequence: TGTGCCACCAGTAGCGGGCCAGCGGCGGACACCATATATTTT.

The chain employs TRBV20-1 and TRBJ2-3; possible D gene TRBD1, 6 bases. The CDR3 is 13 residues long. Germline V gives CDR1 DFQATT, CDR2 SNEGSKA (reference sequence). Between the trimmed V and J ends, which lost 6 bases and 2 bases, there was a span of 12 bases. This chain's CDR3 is CSAGAALTDTQYF. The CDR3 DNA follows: TGCAGTGCGGGGGCGGCACTCACAGATACGCAGTATTTT.

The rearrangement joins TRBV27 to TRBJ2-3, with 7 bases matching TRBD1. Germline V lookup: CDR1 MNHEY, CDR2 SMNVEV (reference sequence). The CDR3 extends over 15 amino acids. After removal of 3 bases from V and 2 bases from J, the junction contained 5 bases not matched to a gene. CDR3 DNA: TGTGCCAGCAGTTTGGGACAGCTCGTCACAGATACGCAGTATTTT. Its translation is CASSLGQLVTDTQYF.

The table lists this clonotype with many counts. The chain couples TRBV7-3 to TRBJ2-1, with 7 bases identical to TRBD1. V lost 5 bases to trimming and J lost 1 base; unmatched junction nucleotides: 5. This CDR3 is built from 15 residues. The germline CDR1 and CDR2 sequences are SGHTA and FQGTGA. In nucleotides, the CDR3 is TGTGCCAGCAGCCCAGACAGGGCGTCCTACAATGAGCAGTTCTTC. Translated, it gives CASSPDRASYNEQFF.

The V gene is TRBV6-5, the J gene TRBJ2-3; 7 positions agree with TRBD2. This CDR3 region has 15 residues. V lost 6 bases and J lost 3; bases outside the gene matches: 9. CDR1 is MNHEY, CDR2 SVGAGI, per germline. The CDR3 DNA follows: TGTGCCAGCAGCCTGGGGGGGATTAGGACAGATACGCAGTATTTT. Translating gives CASSLGGIRTDTQYF.

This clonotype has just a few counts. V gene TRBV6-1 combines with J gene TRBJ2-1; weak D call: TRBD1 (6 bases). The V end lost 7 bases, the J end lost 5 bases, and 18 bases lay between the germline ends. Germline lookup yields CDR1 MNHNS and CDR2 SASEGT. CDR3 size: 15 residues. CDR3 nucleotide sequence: TGTGCCAGCACCTCGGGGCCGGGACATGACAATGAGCAGTTCTTC. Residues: CASTSGPGHDNEQFF.

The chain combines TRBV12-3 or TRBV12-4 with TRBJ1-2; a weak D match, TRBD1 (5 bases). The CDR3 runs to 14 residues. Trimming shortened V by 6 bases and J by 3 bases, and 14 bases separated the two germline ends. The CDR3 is CASSGPWGYYGYTF. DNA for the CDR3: TGTGCCAGCAGCGGACCCTGGGGGTACTATGGCTACACCTTC.